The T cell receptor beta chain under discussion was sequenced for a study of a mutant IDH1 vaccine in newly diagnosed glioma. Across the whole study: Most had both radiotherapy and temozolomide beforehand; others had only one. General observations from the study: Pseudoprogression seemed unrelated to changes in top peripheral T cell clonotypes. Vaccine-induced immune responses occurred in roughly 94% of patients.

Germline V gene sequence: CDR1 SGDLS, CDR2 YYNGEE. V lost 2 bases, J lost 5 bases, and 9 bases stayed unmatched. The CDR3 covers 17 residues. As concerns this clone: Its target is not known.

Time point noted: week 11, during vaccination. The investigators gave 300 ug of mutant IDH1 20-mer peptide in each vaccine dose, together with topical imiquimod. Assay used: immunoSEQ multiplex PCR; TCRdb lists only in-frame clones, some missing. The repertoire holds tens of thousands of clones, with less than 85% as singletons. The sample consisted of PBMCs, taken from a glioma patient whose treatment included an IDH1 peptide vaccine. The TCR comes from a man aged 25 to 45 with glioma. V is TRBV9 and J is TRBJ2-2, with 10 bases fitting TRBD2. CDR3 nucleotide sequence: TGTGCCAGCAGCGTCTCCGGGACTAGCGTACGGACCGGGGAGCTGTTTTTT. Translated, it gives CASSVSGTSVRTGELFF. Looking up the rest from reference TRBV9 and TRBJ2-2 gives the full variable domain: DSGVTQTPKHLITATGQRVTLRCSPRSGDLSVYWYQQSLDQGLQFLIQYYNGEERAKGNILERFSAQQFPDLHSELNLSSLELGDSALYFCASSVSGTSVRTGELFFGEGSRLTVL.